These 21 T cell receptor beta chains originate from one sample sequenced in a study of human T cells and chemical hapten exposure. One entry per CDR3 protein results from TCRdb running MiXCR on the RACE reads. The sample consists of some 70,000 distinct CDR3 sequences, over 9.5% of them appearing once. The time point denotes: pre-sensitization, week 0. Treatment reported: therapeutic diphenylcyclopropenone sensitization with weekly scalp DPC. Specimen: whole blood, collected in connection with sensitization to the hapten diphenylcyclopropenone (DPC). The receptor source for this set is a woman in her 50s with alopecia areata. Some clones in this sample may be carry-over from other donors' samples.

This clonotype was picked up many times. This chain joins TRBV7-3 and TRBJ1-5, with D uncertain. The CDR3 runs 13 residues. V was shortened by 5 bases and J by 4 bases, with 9 bases between the two germline ends. CDR1 SGHTA and CDR2 FQGTGA come from the germline V gene. CDR3 region: CASSMTINQPQHF. In DNA, the CDR3 is TGTGCCAGCAGCATGACCATAAATCAGCCCCAGCATTTT.

This clonotype came up a few times. This sequence joins TRBV10-3 and TRBJ2-7; the match to TRBD1 covers 8 bases. The CDR3 sequence is 12 residues long. The trim removed 11 bases at V and 5 bases at J, leaving 8 bases unmatched. The germline gives CDR1 ENHRY, CDR2 SYGVKD. The CDR3 spells CASGQGQNEQYF. CDR3 DNA: TGTGCCTCCGGACAGGGTCAGAACGAGCAGTACTTC.

This clonotype was counted a few times. The chain joins TRBV12-3 or TRBV12-4 to TRBJ1-5; D gene ambiguous. CDR3 length: 15 amino acids. V was pared by 5 bases and J by 0 bases, with 11 bases between. CDR3 sequence reads: CASSEPVNSNQPQHF. The CDR3 DNA is TGTGCCAGCAGTGAACCCGTAAATAGCAATCAGCCCCAGCATTTT.

By share of the sample, this clonotype is medium-sized (0.01 to 0.1%). The chain carries TRBV28 and TRBJ2-1, with TRBD2 as a possible D gene (6 bases). CDR1 and CDR2 (germline): MDHEN, SYDVKM. The CDR3 totals 12 residues. The V gene lost 6 bases and the J gene lost 7 bases, with 10 bases spanning the gap. The CDR3 protein is CASSMEGNEQFF. As DNA, the CDR3 is TGTGCCAGCAGCATGGAGGGGAATGAGCAGTTCTTC.

This sequence joins TRBV12-3 or TRBV12-4 and TRBJ1-4, with 7 bases aligning to TRBD1. The CDR3 length is 14 residues. The J segment lost 5 bases and the V segment lost 6 bases, leaving 6 bases of the junction unmatched. This CDR3 is CASRARTGNEKLFF. In DNA form, the CDR3 reads TGTGCCAGCAGGGCGAGGACAGGCAATGAAAAACTGTTTTTT.

This clonotype was found a few times. V usage is TRBV29-1 and J usage is TRBJ1-1; D might be TRBD1 (5 bases). Germline-derived CDR1 and CDR2 are SQVTM and ANQGSEA. The CDR3 consists of 13 residues. V was trimmed by 6 bases and J by 0 bases, leaving 11 bases between them. CDR3 nucleotide sequence: TGCAGCGTCCGGTGGGGGATGAACACTGAAGCTTTCTTT. Protein: CSVRWGMNTEAFF.

V is TRBV5-1 and J is TRBJ2-5; D unclear. This CDR3 spans 14 amino acids. The V end lost 0 bases, the J end lost 3 bases, and 9 bases lay between the germline ends. Germline assignment: CDR1 SGHRS and CDR2 YFSETQ. The CDR3 nucleotides are TGCGCCAGCAGCTTGGTCCCAGGCGAAGAGACCCAGTACTTC. Residues: CASSLVPGEETQYF.

In this sample, this clonotype turned up a few times. This chain uses TRBV7-2 with TRBJ2-5; the D is unclear. The CDR3 runs to 13 residues. Trimming took off 2 bases at V and 5 bases at J, with 9 bases between the two ends. CDR1 and CDR2 (germline): SGHTA, FQGNSA. The CDR3 DNA reads TGTGCCAGCAGCTTACTAGTACGGGAGACCCAGTACTTC. Translated: CASSLLVRETQYF.

This clonotype was picked up many times. The chain has TRBV20-1 and TRBJ2-7; D is possibly TRBD2 (5 bases). Looked up from germline, CDR1 is DFQATT and CDR2 is SNEGSKA (reference sequence). This CDR3 spans 13 amino acids. Trimming cost V 6 bases and J 0 bases, with 12 bases left between them. The CDR3, as DNA: TGCAGTGCCCACAGCGCGGGCTCCTACGAGCAGTACTTC. Translated, it gives CSAHSAGSYEQYF.

The rearrangement joins TRBV5-1 to TRBJ1-1, with D perhaps TRBD1 (5 bases). Trimming took off 0 bases at V and 3 bases at J, with 12 bases between the two ends. CDR1 and CDR2 (germline): SGHRS, YFSETQ. The CDR3 sequence is 15 residues long. CDR3 amino acids: CASSLGTTRDTEAFF. As DNA, the CDR3 is TGCGCCAGCAGCTTGGGGACAACGAGGGACACTGAAGCTTTCTTT.

The sample holds many counts of this clonotype. V and J are TRBV27 and TRBJ2-2; 12 bases line up with TRBD2. The CDR3 loop spans 16 amino acids. With V trimmed by 2 bases and J by 7 bases, 5 bases remained unmatched. Germline CDR1 reads MNHEY; CDR2 reads SMNVEV (reference sequence). The CDR3 DNA reads TGTGCCAGCAGTTTAATTCTAGCGGGAGGGGTCGGGGAGCTGTTTTTT. Encoded protein: CASSLILAGGVGELFF.

This clonotype was counted many times. The genes are TRBV4-3 and TRBJ2-2, with TRBD2 matching over 10 bases. Germline CDR1 is LGHNA and CDR2 is YSLEER. The V gene end was trimmed by 2 bases and the J gene end by 5 bases; junction bases not matched to a gene: 8. This CDR3 has 17 residues. The CDR3 sequence is CASSQMFRTSGTGELFF. The CDR3 nucleotides read TGCGCCAGCAGCCAAATGTTCCGGACTAGCGGAACCGGGGAGCTGTTTTTT.

This chain joins TRBV11-2 and TRBJ2-7; D tentatively reads TRBD1 or TRBD2 (5 bases each). V was pared by 5 bases and J by 2 bases, with 16 bases between. Germline assignment: CDR1 SGHAT and CDR2 FQNNGV. The CDR3 length is 15 residues. The CDR3 loop is CASSLGTQRTYEQYF. In DNA, the CDR3 is TGTGCCAGCAGCCTCGGGACCCAGAGAACCTACGAGCAGTACTTC.

In the case of this clonotype: A much larger clone differs from this one at a single base, so this may be a read error. This chain uses TRBV20-1 with TRBJ2-3, with D possibly matching TRBD2 (6 bases). The length of the CDR3 is 13 residues. CDR1 and CDR2 (germline): DFQATT, SNEGSKA (reference sequence). Trimming pared 5 bases from V and 1 base from J, leaving 10 bases between. The CDR3 sequence: CSARGWGTDTQYF. DNA for the CDR3: TGCAGTGCTCGGGGGTGGGGCACAGATACGCAGTATTTT.

This clonotype is classed as medium-sized. This chain uses TRBV7-9 with TRBJ2-5; D is ambiguous. Germline-derived CDR1 and CDR2 are SEHNR and FQNEAQ (reference sequence). V dropped 5 bases and J dropped 3 bases, with 10 bases sitting between them. This CDR3 contains 13 residues. The CDR3, as DNA: TGTGCCAGCAGCCTTGACCGGGAAGAGACCCAGTACTTC. Translating it yields CASSLDREETQYF. The full variable domain, in which reference TRBV7-9 and TRBJ2-5 provide the parts outside the CDR3, is DTGVSQNPRHKITKRGQNVTFRCDPISEHNRLYWYRQTLGQGPEFLTYFQNEAQLEKSRLLSDRFSAERPKGSFSTLEIQRTEQGDSAMYLCASSLDREETQYFGPGTRLLVL.

This clonotype came up a few times. This chain joins TRBV5-4 and TRBJ2-3; the D call may be TRBD1 or TRBD2 (5 bases each). V lost 4 bases, J lost 2 bases, and 17 bases lay in between. There are 16 residues in the CDR3. Germline V gene lookup returns CDR1 SGHNT and CDR2 YYREEE (reference sequence). The CDR3 DNA reads as TGTGCCAGCAGCCGAGAGGGGCGCCAGGACACAGATACGCAGTATTTT. Its translation is CASSREGRQDTDTQYF.

The J gene is TRBJ2-7, the V gene TRBV7-2; a weak D match, TRBD2 (6 bases). Trimming took off 6 bases at V and 0 bases at J, with 15 bases between the two ends. The CDR3 runs to 15 residues. Germline assignment: CDR1 SGHTA and CDR2 FQGNSA. As DNA, the CDR3 is TGTGCCAGCAGGGAGGGGTACGTGAGCTCCTACGAGCAGTACTTC. As protein: CASREGYVSSYEQYF.

There are a few counts of this clonotype. The chain couples TRBV5-5 to TRBJ2-3; 8 bases fit TRBD2. The V segment lost 4 bases and the J segment 0 bases; nucleotides outside the gene matches: 4. Germline loops: CDR1 SGHKS, CDR2 YYEKEE (reference sequence). The CDR3 length is 15 residues. The CDR3 nucleotides read TGTGCCAGCAGCGTCTTAGCGGGAAGCACAGATACGCAGTATTTT. As protein: CASSVLAGSTDTQYF.

Points on this clonotype: One end of the junction varies from germline; a read error may be responsible. J is TRBJ2-7 and V is TRBV7-7; D is ambiguous. Germline-derived CDR1 and CDR2 are SSHAT and FNYEAQ (reference sequence). The CDR3 totals 14 residues. The CDR3 DNA reads as TGTGCTAGCAGCTTAGCTCCCGATTCCTACGAGCAGTACTTC. Protein: CASSLAPDSYEQYF.

The V and J genes are TRBV20-1 and TRBJ2-7; 7 bases fit TRBD2. V lost 5 bases to trimming and J lost 1 base; unmatched junction nucleotides: 26. This CDR3 has 20 amino acids. Germline-derived CDR1 and CDR2 are DFQATT and SNEGSKA (reference sequence). CDR3 nucleotides: TGCAGTGCTGCCACCTTTTGGACTAGGCGGGAGAGCATTAATTCCTACGAGCAGTACTTC. It yields the protein CSAATFWTRRESINSYEQYF.

Ten or more counts support this clonotype. This chain uses TRBV6-6 with TRBJ2-4, with TRBD2 matching over 7 bases. J lost 3 bases, V lost 0 bases, and 5 bases had no gene match. The CDR3 consists of 16 residues. Looked up from germline, CDR1 is MNHNY and CDR2 is SVGAGI (reference sequence). The CDR3 loop is CASSYSWEGVKNIQYF. DNA for the CDR3: TGTGCCAGCAGTTACTCGTGGGAGGGCGTCAAAAACATTCAGTACTTC.